This TCR beta chain appears in the sequencing data of a study of blood T cells in healthy people across ages. The CDR3 has 15 amino acids. Germline V lookup: CDR1 SGHVS, CDR2 FNYEAQ. As concerns this clonotype: The antigen remains unidentified. Being one base from a much bigger clone, this may be a read error.

General observations from the study: Estimates of total diversity, which came from one million sequenced T cells, were considered to be underestimates.

Together with a sample-barcoded 5' primer, a J-beta primer mix was included in a second PCR lasting about 7 to 11 cycles. Each CDR3 protein is one row after TCRdb ran MiXCR on the 5' RACE reads. The sample consists of roughly 900,000 distinct CDR3 sequences, around 26% of them appearing once. Sequencing input: blood. The clonotype was recovered from a woman aged 80 or over in good health. The chain joins TRBV7-6 to TRBJ2-6, with 8 positions matching TRBD2. CDR3 nucleotides: TGTGCCAGCAGCTCACTAGGGCGGGGGGTCAACGTCCTGACTTTC. Its protein is CASSSLGRGVNVLTF.